This TCR beta chain comes out of a study of glioma-infiltrating T cells. V gave up 6 bases and J gave up 5 bases, with 10 bases separating them. This CDR3 contains 12 residues. Germline V CDR1 and CDR2: MNHNS, SASEGT. In its sample, this clonotype was seen many times. The iRepertoire nested amplicon-rescue multiplex PCR amplified TCR alpha and beta CDR3s from RNA. Input was roughly 100-450 ng of tissue mRNA or PBMC total RNA. TCRdb re-derived calls from the multiplex PCR reads in MiXCR, one entry per CDR3 protein. The repertoire holds some 99,000 distinct CDR3 sequences, less than 30% seen once, with 30% to 35% in the top ten.

The sample was glioma tissue, nonneoplastic brain tissue, or PBMCs (not recorded which). The chain joins TRBV6-1 to TRBJ1-1; possibly TRBD1 for D (5 bases). The receptor was isolated from a human donor with low-grade glioma or glioblastoma, undergoing nonglioma brain surgery, or in good health (not recorded which). The CDR3 spells CASSLGETEAFF. The CDR3 DNA follows: TGTGCCAGCAGCCTGGGGGAGACTGAAGCTTTCTTT.